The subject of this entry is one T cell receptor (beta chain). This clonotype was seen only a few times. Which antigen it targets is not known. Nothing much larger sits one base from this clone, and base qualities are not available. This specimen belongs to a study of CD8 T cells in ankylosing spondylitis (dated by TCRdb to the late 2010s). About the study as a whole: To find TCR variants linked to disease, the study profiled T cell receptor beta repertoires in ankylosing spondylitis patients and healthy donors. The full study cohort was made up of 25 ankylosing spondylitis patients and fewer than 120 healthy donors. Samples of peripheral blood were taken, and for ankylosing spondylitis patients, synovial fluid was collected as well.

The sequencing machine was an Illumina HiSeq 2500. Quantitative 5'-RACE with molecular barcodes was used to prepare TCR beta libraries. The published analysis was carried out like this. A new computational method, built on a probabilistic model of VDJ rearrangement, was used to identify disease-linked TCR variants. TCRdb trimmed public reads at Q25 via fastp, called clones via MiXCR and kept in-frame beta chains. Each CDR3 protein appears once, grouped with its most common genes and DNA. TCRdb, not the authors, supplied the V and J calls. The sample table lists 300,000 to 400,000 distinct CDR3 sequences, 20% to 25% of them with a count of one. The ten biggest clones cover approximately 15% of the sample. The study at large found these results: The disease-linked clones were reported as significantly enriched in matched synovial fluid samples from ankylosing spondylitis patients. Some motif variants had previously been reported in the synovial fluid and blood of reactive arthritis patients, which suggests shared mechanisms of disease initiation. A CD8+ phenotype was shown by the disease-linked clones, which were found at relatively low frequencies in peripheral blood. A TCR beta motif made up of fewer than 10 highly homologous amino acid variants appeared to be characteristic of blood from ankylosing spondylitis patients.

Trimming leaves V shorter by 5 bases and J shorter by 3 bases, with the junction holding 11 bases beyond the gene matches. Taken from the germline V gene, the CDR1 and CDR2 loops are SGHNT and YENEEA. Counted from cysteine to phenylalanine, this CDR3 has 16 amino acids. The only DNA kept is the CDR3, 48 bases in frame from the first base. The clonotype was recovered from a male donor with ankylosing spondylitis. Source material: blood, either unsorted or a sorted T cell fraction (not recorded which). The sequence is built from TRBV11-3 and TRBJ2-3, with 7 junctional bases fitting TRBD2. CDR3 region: CASSAIGGLPTDTQYF. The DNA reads TGTGCCAGCAGCGCGATCGGGGGACTACCTACAGATACGCAGTATTTT.